Listed below are T cell receptor beta chains from one sample, sequenced in a study of blood T cell repertoires in COVID-19. Method: immunoSEQ multiplex PCR; TCRdb's copy keeps in-frame clones and lacks some. The sample has around 200,000 clones; roughly four fifths are singletons. Sequencing was carried out using peripheral blood. The receptors originated from a human donor in a cohort sampled during active COVID-19. CDR3s include the opening cysteine and the closing phenylalanine or tryptophan. D genes are given only for firm matches. The size entry is marked missing in some rows and otherwise reads once, few, many or a size class.

j_call	clone_size	v_call	d_call	cdr3_aa	cdr3_nt
TRBJ2-1	few	TRBV3-1/TRBV3-2	.	CASSRIDRQQFF	TGTGCCAGCAGTCGAATCGACAGGCAGCAGTTCTTC
TRBJ2-5	.	TRBV25-1	.	CASSEWRGGLQETQYF	TGTGCCAGCAGTGAATGGAGGGGGGGGCTTCAAGAGACCCAGTACTTC
TRBJ2-3	.	TRBV6-2/TRBV6-3	.	CASSYVADTQYF	TGTGCCAGCAGTTACGTAGCAGATACGCAGTATTTT
TRBJ1-2	.	TRBV5-8	.	CASSIDRNWGGYTF	TGTGCCAGCAGCATTGACAGGAACTGGGGAGGCTACACCTTC
TRBJ2-7	once	TRBV2	TRBD1	CASSEQGAHEQYF	TGTGCCAGCAGTGAACAGGGGGCCCACGAGCAGTACTTC
TRBJ2-5	.	TRBV3-1/TRBV3-2	.	CASSQEPRLLKTQYF	TGTGCCAGCAGCCAAGAACCGCGGCTTCTAAAAACCCAGTACTTC
TRBJ2-3	once	TRBV5-1	TRBD2	CASSLEPGLAEDTQYF	TGCGCCAGCAGCTTGGAACCGGGACTAGCAGAAGATACGCAGTATTTT
TRBJ2-3	.	TRBV27	TRBD2	CASSLLSGRTDTQYF	TGTGCCAGCAGTTTATTGAGCGGGAGAACAGATACGCAGTATTTT
TRBJ1-4	.	TRBV19	TRBD1	CASSRTGATNEKLFF	TGTGCCAGTAGTAGGACAGGGGCAACTAATGAAAAACTGTTTTTT
TRBJ2-5	.	TRBV5-1	.	CASSVASEETQYF	TGCGCCAGCAGTGTGGCGAGCGAAGAGACCCAGTACTTC
TRBJ1-5	.	TRBV5-5	TRBD1	CASSSGQGNQPQHF	TGTGCCAGCAGCTCCGGACAGGGCAATCAGCCCCAGCATTTT
TRBJ2-7	once	TRBV13	.	CASSPDQGMREQYF	TGTGCCAGCAGCCCCGACCAGGGTATGAGGGAGCAGTACTTC
TRBJ1-5	.	TRBV2	TRBD1	CASSEDRVGNQPQHF	TGTGCCAGCAGCGAGGACAGGGTGGGCAATCAGCCCCAGCATTTT
TRBJ1-1	once	TRBV7-2	TRBD1	CASSWGTGLITEAFF	TGTGCCAGCAGCTGGGGGACAGGGTTGATAACTGAAGCTTTCTTT
TRBJ1-1	.	TRBV4-1	.	CASSQDIQSRLGTEAFF	TGCGCCAGCAGCCAAGATATTCAGTCCAGGTTGGGCACTGAAGCTTTCTTT
TRBJ2-6	.	TRBV19	.	CASSPFLSGANVLTF	TGTGCCAGTAGTCCCTTCCTCTCTGGGGCCAACGTCCTGACTTTC
TRBJ2-6	.	TRBV9	TRBD1	CASSAQTGWGANVLTF	TGTGCCAGCAGCGCCCAGACAGGGTGGGGGGCCAACGTCCTGACTTTC
TRBJ2-7	.	TRBV5-6	.	CASSLGQHEQYF	TGTGCCAGCAGCTTGGGACAGCACGAGCAGTACTTC
TRBJ1-1	once	TRBV3-1/TRBV3-2	TRBD1	CASSRDRAERPNTEAFF	TGTGCCAGCAGCCGGGACAGGGCCGAACGCCCGAACACTGAAGCTTTCTTT
TRBJ2-5	once	TRBV5-1	TRBD2	CASSLERGPEETQYF	TGCGCCAGCAGCTTGGAGCGGGGGCCCGAAGAGACCCAGTACTTC
TRBJ2-7	few	TRBV12-3/TRBV12-4	TRBD1	CASSPMTGYEQYF	TGTGCCAGCAGCCCTATGACAGGGTACGAGCAGTACTTC
TRBJ2-7	.	TRBV3-1/TRBV3-2	.	CASSPGTISYEQYF	TGTGCCAGCAGCCCCGGTACCATCTCCTACGAGCAGTACTTC
TRBJ1-1	.	TRBV18	.	CASSRQANTEAFF	TGTGCCAGCTCACGTCAGGCGAACACTGAAGCTTTCTTT
TRBJ1-3	.	TRBV2	.	CASKAGFQTAGNTIYF	TGTGCCAGCAAGGCAGGGTTTCAAACTGCTGGAAACACCATATATTTT
TRBJ2-1	.	TRBV2	TRBD2	CASSETVAGRRWFF	TGTGCCAGCAGTGAAACGGTAGCGGGGAGGCGGTGGTTCTTC
TRBJ2-7	.	TRBV4-1	.	CASSQAYPRVGEQYF	TGCGCCAGCAGCCAAGCCTACCCCAGGGTGGGCGAGCAGTACTTC
TRBJ2-5	once	TRBV7-9	.	CASSLAVQGQETQYF	TGTGCCAGCAGCTTAGCGGTACAGGGCCAAGAGACCCAGTACTTC
TRBJ2-3	.	TRBV7-2	TRBD2	CASSGTSGGATDTQYF	TGTGCCAGCAGCGGGACTAGCGGGGGGGCCACAGATACGCAGTATTTT
TRBJ1-1	.	TRBV5-1	.	CASSLDQGTTEAFF	TGCGCCAGCAGCCTCGATCAGGGTACAACTGAAGCTTTCTTT
TRBJ2-5	.	TRBV12-3/TRBV12-4	.	CASSFRETQYF	TGTGCCAGCAGTTTCCGAGAGACCCAGTACTTC
TRBJ2-5	once	TRBV12-3/TRBV12-4	.	CASSFQNQETQYF	TGTGCCAGCAGTTTTCAAAACCAAGAGACCCAGTACTTC
TRBJ2-3	.	TRBV15	.	CATSRKTGLSDTQYF	TGTGCCACCAGCCGAAAGACAGGTCTCTCAGATACGCAGTATTTT
TRBJ1-6	.	TRBV5-4	TRBD1	CASSLGQSLTNSPLHF	TGTGCCAGCAGCCTGGGACAGTCCTTAACTAATTCACCCCTCCACTTT
TRBJ2-1	.	TRBV6-5	TRBD1	CASKGQGDSDEQFF	TGTGCCAGCAAAGGACAGGGAGATTCAGATGAGCAGTTCTTC
TRBJ2-7	.	TRBV7-6	.	CASSLVQGGSYEQYF	TGTGCCAGCAGCTTAGTTCAGGGGGGCTCCTACGAGCAGTACTTC
TRBJ2-3	few	TRBV6-6	TRBD1	CASSYSGQGAPDTQYF	TGTGCCAGCAGTTACTCGGGACAGGGGGCGCCAGATACGCAGTATTTT
TRBJ1-5	.	TRBV27	.	CASSFGRGNHSNQPQHF	TGTGCCAGCAGTTTTGGTAGGGGGAATCATAGCAATCAGCCCCAGCATTTT